One sample yielded the 6 T cell receptor beta chains listed below, sequenced in a study of T cells after yellow fever vaccination. MiXCR was run by TCRdb on the 5' RACE reads, yielding one entry per CDR3 protein. Of approximately 120,000 distinct CDR3 sequences in the sample, around 7.4% were seen once. The sequences come from CD4+ T cells sorted from PBMCs, collected more than 8 days after the first yellow fever vaccination. These receptors were obtained from a man younger than 35 who received the YFV17D yellow fever vaccine.

This clonotype was detected many times. The DNA of the CDR3 is TGCGCCAGCAGCCCGACCGATTCTGGAAACACCATATATTTT. It yields the protein CASSPTDSGNTIYF. The chain employs TRBV5-1 and TRBJ1-3; D is unresolved. The CDR3 covers 14 residues. Per germline, CDR1 SGHRS and CDR2 YFSETQ. The ends were cut back, 4 bases at V and 1 base at J, with 9 bases in the middle.

This clonotype was recorded many times. The rearrangement joins TRBV7-2 to TRBJ2-1, with 9 bases that match TRBD1. Trimming took 7 bases from V and 4 from J; bases not matched to a gene: 5. The germline V gene encodes CDR1 SGHTA and CDR2 FQGNSA. There are 14 residues in the CDR3. This CDR3 is CASIPGQGYNEQFF. The DNA of the CDR3 is TGTGCCAGCATTCCGGGACAGGGTTACAATGAGCAGTTCTTC.

This clonotype was counted a few times. The J gene is TRBJ1-6, the V gene TRBV5-4; D gene ambiguous. V lost 0 bases to trimming and J lost 0 bases, with 7 bases between them. CDR1 and CDR2 from the germline V gene are SGHNT and YYREEE (reference sequence). This CDR3 has 16 residues. The CDR3 coding sequence is TGTGCCAGCAGCTTGGGAGCAGACTCCTATAATTCACCCCTCCACTTT. It codes for CASSLGADSYNSPLHF.

In this sample, this clonotype turned up many times. This chain uses TRBV7-2 with TRBJ2-3; TRBD1 aligns across 7 bases. The CDR3 runs to 15 residues. Per germline, CDR1 SGHTA and CDR2 FQGNSA. J lost 4 bases, V lost 5 bases, and 9 bases had no gene match. The CDR3 loop reads CASSRQTGIADTQYF. In nucleotides, the CDR3 is TGTGCCAGCAGCCGTCAGACAGGGATCGCAGATACGCAGTATTTT.

This clonotype was seen repeatedly, ten times or more. This chain connects TRBV20-1 to TRBJ2-5; 10 nucleotides align to TRBD2. Germline V gene sequence: CDR1 DFQATT, CDR2 SNEGSKA (reference sequence). After removal of 1 base from V and 6 bases from J, the junction contained 11 bases not matched to a gene. The CDR3 is 16 residues long. The CDR3 loop reads CSARGTGAGGPQTQYF. CDR3 sequence (DNA): TGCAGTGCTAGAGGAACTGGAGCGGGGGGGCCGCAGACCCAGTACTTC.

This clonotype was detected many times. CDR3 in DNA: TGTGCCAGCAGCCATACTCGAGGGAATGAGGAAAAACTGTTTTTT. Amino acid sequence: CASSHTRGNEEKLFF. The chain links TRBV6-5 to TRBJ1-4; D is uncertain. The CDR3 extends over 15 amino acids. V was cut by 6 bases and J by 8 bases, with 19 bases left in between. Germline V CDR1 and CDR2: MNHEY, SVGAGI.